These T cell receptor beta chains were read from a single sample in a study of cytomegalovirus exposure and HLA in healthy donors. The protocol was immunoSEQ multiplex PCR, while the TCRdb copy is restricted to in-frame clones and leaves out a portion. In the table there are about 98,000 clones, more than 60% of which are singletons. Sequencing was performed on PBMCs. These receptors were collected from a human donor in good health. CDR3s include the opening cysteine and the closing phenylalanine or tryptophan. The D gene is left open where the match is weak. Only some rows state a clone size, as once, few, many or a class for expanded clones.

size: -; V: TRBV19; J: TRBJ1-1; D: -; DNA: TGTGCCAGTAGTAGACAGGAGAACACTGAAGCTTTCTTT; CDR3: CASSRQENTEAFF
size: -; V: TRBV4-1; J: TRBJ2-5; D: TRBD2; DNA: TGCGCCAGCAGCCAAGTCCAGCGGGGGCCGGGGGTAGGGACCCAGTACTTC; CDR3: CASSQVQRGPGVGTQYF
size: few; V: TRBV18; J: TRBJ2-2; D: -; DNA: TGTGCCAGCTCACCACCGAAGGCAGGGACGAACACCGGGGAGCTGTTTTTT; CDR3: CASSPPKAGTNTGELFF
size: few; V: TRBV10-3; J: TRBJ1-1; D: TRBD1; DNA: TGTGCCATCAGTGGGACAGGGGGCGAAGGCACTGAAGCTTTCTTT; CDR3: CAISGTGGEGTEAFF
size: -; V: TRBV19; J: TRBJ2-1; D: TRBD2; DNA: TGTGCCAGTAGCCGGACTAGTTGGGGTAATGAGCAGTTCTTC; CDR3: CASSRTSWGNEQFF
size: -; V: TRBV6-1; J: TRBJ1-1; D: TRBD1; DNA: TGTGCCAGCAGAGGTAAGGGACAGGGGAACACTGAAGCTTTCTTT; CDR3: CASRGKGQGNTEAFF
size: -; V: TRBV6-5; J: TRBJ2-1; D: -; DNA: TGTGCCAGCAGCCCGAGGGACTTAACGGGCAATGAGCAGTTCTTC; CDR3: CASSPRDLTGNEQFF
size: once; V: TRBV2; J: TRBJ2-1; D: -; DNA: TGTGCCAGCAGCCGGGACACGTACAATGAGCAGTTCTTC; CDR3: CASSRDTYNEQFF
size: -; V: TRBV7-6; J: TRBJ2-3; D: TRBD2; DNA: TGTGCCAGCAGCAGACAACTAGCGGGGGGGGCCTTTGGCACAGATACGCAGTATTTT; CDR3: CASSRQLAGGAFGTDTQYF
size: few; V: TRBV4-3; J: TRBJ2-7; D: TRBD2; DNA: TGCGCCAGCAGCGAGCGGGAGGGCCCCTACGAGCAGTACTTC; CDR3: CASSEREGPYEQYF
size: -; V: TRBV4-3; J: TRBJ2-7; D: TRBD1; DNA: TGCGCCAGCAGCGAAGGGACAGGGGAGACCCACGAGCAGTACTTC; CDR3: CASSEGTGETHEQYF
size: -; V: TRBV25-1; J: TRBJ1-1; D: TRBD1; DNA: TGTGCCAGTGTGGGGACAGGGTATGGGAACACTGAAGCTTTCTTT; CDR3: CASVGTGYGNTEAFF
size: -; V: TRBV6-5; J: TRBJ2-1; D: -; DNA: TGTGCCAGCAGTTACGGCCCGCGGAATGAGCAGTTCTTC; CDR3: CASSYGPRNEQFF
size: -; V: TRBV19; J: TRBJ1-5; D: -; DNA: TGTGCCAGTAAGAATGTAGGAGGCAATCAGCCCCAGCATTTT; CDR3: CASKNVGGNQPQHF
size: -; V: TRBV19; J: TRBJ1-5; D: -; DNA: TGTGCCAGTAGTATAGATCGTCGGTATAGCAATCAGCCCCAGCATTTT; CDR3: CASSIDRRYSNQPQHF
size: -; V: TRBV5-1; J: TRBJ1-1; D: -; DNA: TGCGCCAGCAGCTTATCAGGACAGAACACTGAAGCTTTCTTT; CDR3: CASSLSGQNTEAFF
size: -; V: TRBV7-6; J: TRBJ2-6; D: -; DNA: TGTGCCACCTCCGGCGGAGCTGGGGCCAACGTCCTGACTTTC; CDR3: CATSGGAGANVLTF
size: once; V: TRBV2; J: TRBJ1-2; D: TRBD1; DNA: TGTGCCAGCAGTACGGGACAGGGGGCAAACTATGGCTACACCTTC; CDR3: CASSTGQGANYGYTF
size: -; V: TRBV7-9; J: TRBJ1-5; D: -; DNA: TGTGCCAGCAGCTTAGAGCCGAATAACAGGGCGGTCCGGCAGCCCCAGCATTTT; CDR3: CASSLEPNNRAVRQPQHF
size: -; V: TRBV5-4; J: TRBJ1-6; D: TRBD1; DNA: TGTGCCAGCAGCTTCGGACAGGGAGGAAATAATTCACCCCTCCACTTT; CDR3: CASSFGQGGNNSPLHF
size: -; V: TRBV11-3; J: TRBJ1-1; D: -; DNA: TGTGCCAGCAGCTTAGATAGCACGTCCGGGACTGAAGCTTTCTTT; CDR3: CASSLDSTSGTEAFF
size: once; V: TRBV30; J: TRBJ2-7; D: TRBD1; DNA: TGTGCCTGGAGTACAGGGGGCGGAAAGTACTTC; CDR3: CAWSTGGGKYF
size: once; V: TRBV30; J: TRBJ2-3; D: TRBD1; DNA: TGTGCCTGGAGCCCCGGGTTCAACAGGGGTCGGGCGGATACGCAGTATTTT; CDR3: CAWSPGFNRGRADTQYF
size: -; V: TRBV10-2; J: TRBJ1-1; D: -; DNA: TGCGCCAGCAGTCGGAACGCGGGAGGGGGAGGCACTGAAGCTTTCTTT; CDR3: CASSRNAGGGGTEAFF
size: few; V: TRBV7-2; J: TRBJ2-5; D: TRBD1; DNA: TGTGCCAGCAGCTGGGGACAGGGGGGGACCCAGTACTTC; CDR3: CASSWGQGGTQYF
size: -; V: TRBV5-1; J: TRBJ2-5; D: TRBD1; DNA: TGCGCCAGCAGTCCTTCTAAGACAGGGTCGTTCGAGACCCAGTACTTC; CDR3: CASSPSKTGSFETQYF
size: -; V: TRBV7-6; J: TRBJ2-7; D: -; DNA: TGTGCCAGCAGCCCCCGGACAACCTACGAGCAGTACTTC; CDR3: CASSPRTTYEQYF
size: -; V: TRBV5-1; J: TRBJ2-5; D: -; DNA: TGCGCCAGCAGCTTGGACTTCCGAAGGGGAGAGACCCAGTACTTC; CDR3: CASSLDFRRGETQYF
size: -; V: TRBV6-5; J: TRBJ1-3; D: -; DNA: TGTGCCAGCAGTTATCTTGGACAGATGTCGAACACCATATATTTT; CDR3: CASSYLGQMSNTIYF
size: -; V: TRBV11-2; J: TRBJ1-1; D: -; DNA: TGTGCCAGCAGATCCCAACCCGGGGGGCGGACTGAAGCTTTCTTT; CDR3: CASRSQPGGRTEAFF
size: -; V: TRBV7-2; J: TRBJ2-4; D: TRBD1; DNA: TGTGCCAGCAGCTTCGACAGGGCAGCCAAAAACATTCAGTACTTC; CDR3: CASSFDRAAKNIQYF
size: once; V: TRBV6-4; J: TRBJ2-7; D: -; DNA: TGTGCCAGCAGACGACCAGGGGATCCCTACGAGCAGTACTTC; CDR3: CASRRPGDPYEQYF
size: -; V: TRBV27; J: TRBJ1-1; D: -; DNA: TGTGCCAGCACCTACCGGGACAAGAACACTGAAGCTTTCTTT; CDR3: CASTYRDKNTEAFF
size: -; V: TRBV5-5; J: TRBJ1-1; D: TRBD1; DNA: TGTGCCAGCAGCCTAAGGGACAGCCCGAACACTGAAGCTTTCTTT; CDR3: CASSLRDSPNTEAFF
size: -; V: TRBV4-1; J: TRBJ2-7; D: TRBD2; DNA: TGCGCCAACAGCCAGCCAACTAGCGGGAGTTACGAGCAGTACTTC; CDR3: CANSQPTSGSYEQYF
size: -; V: TRBV5-4; J: TRBJ1-1; D: -; DNA: TGTGCCAGCAGCTTAAGTGGAGTTATTACTGAAGCTTTCTTT; CDR3: CASSLSGVITEAFF
size: few; V: TRBV29-1; J: TRBJ1-6; D: TRBD1; DNA: TGCAGCGTGGGACAGGGAAATTCACCCCTCCACTTT; CDR3: CSVGQGNSPLHF
size: -; V: TRBV11-2; J: TRBJ2-7; D: -; DNA: TGTGCCAGCAGCGAACTAGCCTACGAGCAGTACTTC; CDR3: CASSELAYEQYF
size: -; V: TRBV7-6; J: TRBJ2-7; D: TRBD1; DNA: TGTGCCAGCAGCTTAGTACGACAGGGTTCCTACGAGCAGTACTTC; CDR3: CASSLVRQGSYEQYF
size: -; V: TRBV6-8; J: TRBJ2-1; D: TRBD2; DNA: TGTGCCAGCAGTTACCTAGCGGAACAATACAATGAGCAGTTCTTC; CDR3: CASSYLAEQYNEQFF
size: few; V: TRBV30; J: TRBJ1-1; D: -; DNA: TGTGCCTGGGGCAAGTTGATAACTGAAGCTTTCTTT; CDR3: CAWGKLITEAFF
size: -; V: TRBV18; J: TRBJ2-1; D: TRBD2; DNA: TGTGCCAGCTCACCAAGCGGGAGGGATTTCCGTGAGCAGTTCTTC; CDR3: CASSPSGRDFREQFF
size: -; V: TRBV5-1; J: TRBJ2-5; D: TRBD2; DNA: TGCGCCAGCAGCTTGGCTAGCGGGGAAGAGACCCAGTACTTC; CDR3: CASSLASGEETQYF
size: -; V: TRBV19; J: TRBJ2-5; D: -; DNA: TGTGCCAGTAGTATAAAGCTGGGTCCGGGGACCCAGTACTTC; CDR3: CASSIKLGPGTQYF
size: -; V: TRBV29-1; J: TRBJ1-2; D: TRBD1; DNA: TGCAGCGTCGGGACAGGGGGTGGTGGCTACACCTTC; CDR3: CSVGTGGGGYTF
size: few; V: TRBV7-9; J: TRBJ2-1; D: -; DNA: TGTGCCAGCAGCCGTGTTGGCGGGGGCCTAAATGAGCAGTTCTTC; CDR3: CASSRVGGGLNEQFF
size: -; V: TRBV5-1; J: TRBJ1-1; D: TRBD1; DNA: TGCGCCAGCAGCTTGGGACAGGGAAAAACTGAAGCTTTCTTT; CDR3: CASSLGQGKTEAFF
size: -; V: TRBV5-5; J: TRBJ2-2; D: TRBD1; DNA: TGTGCCAGCAGCTTTGGTACAGGGGTCACCGGGGAGCTGTTTTTT; CDR3: CASSFGTGVTGELFF